The entry below gives a single T cell receptor (beta chain) sequence along with its context. This clone appeared a few times. The antigen it recognizes is unknown. Qualities for individual bases were not recorded, and no much larger clone is one base off. Other DNA sequences in the same sample also yield this CDR3. TCRbeta CDR3 regions were amplified from genomic DNA by means of the immunoSEQ Assay, a bias-controlled multiplex PCR. In the source study's methods: Nucleated cell counts per sample were estimated from amplification of reference gene primers within the assay. Sequence reads were collapsed and filtered to measure the absolute abundance of every unique TCRbeta CDR3 rearrangement. For each sample, productive Simpson clonality was calculated as the square root of Simpson's diversity index across productive rearrangements. TCRdb carries this immuneACCESS record with in-frame sequences only. Its versions omit some clonotypes, under half of them owing to an unresolved V gene in the studies checked, with the rest unexplained. Clonal size and the V and J genes are those of that table, whereas D and trimming came from the DNA. For this sample the table gives some 150,000 clones, of which approximately 81% were detected only once. 35% to 40% of the sample rests with the top ten.

The sample comes from a study of blood T cell repertoires in COVID-19 (dated by TCRdb to about 2020). With regard to the full study: Samples from collaborators originated in the United States, Italy and Spain and spanned both the acute and convalescent phases of COVID-19. The material from the prospective study consisted of cDNA or gDNA derived from T cells, B-cell-depleted T cells, or PBMCs. Subjects who had been exposed to COVID-19, were actively infected with it, or had recovered from it provided the deeply sampled blood TCRbeta repertoires that made up the dataset. A freely available public database, intended as a resource for researchers studying the immune response to SARS-CoV-2, is where the repertoires were released. Samples were obtained from the ongoing ImmuneRACE study (first 160 participants) and from over 1,000 subjects provided by 6 global collaborators. Sample metadata almost always included a de-identified subject ID, COVID-19 status, age in years and sex. HLA class I and class II types, where available, came from metadata supplied by the sample provider rather than from assay-based typing.

CDR1 LGHNA and CDR2 YSLEER are derived from the germline V gene. The CDR3, cysteine through phenylalanine, is 16 amino acids long. Solely the CDR3 DNA is kept, with 48 bases framed from the first base. V is reduced by 0 bases and J by 0 bases, leaving a spacing of 9 bases between them. What the work shows at the level of the full study, not this receptor alone: Clinical and demographic metadata were provided uncurated, with the amount varying by source and participant.

Each collaborating institution followed its own protocols to collect whole blood in K2EDTA tubes. For TCRbeta analysis, collaborators shipped samples in one of three forms: frozen whole blood, isolated PBMCs, or DNA extracted from either of those sample types. The specimen sequenced was peripheral blood. The rearranged chain carries TRBV4-3 and TRBJ1-3, with the D gene call left open. This TCR came from a human donor in a cohort sampled during active COVID-19. The DNA sequence is as follows: TGCGCCAGCAGCCAAGATCGTGGGCCCTCTGGAAACACCATATATTTT. Translation gives CASSQDRGPSGNTIYF.